The 18 T cell receptor beta chains given below trace back to one sample, sequenced in a study of control samples from healthy donors and cancer patients. Profiled with immunoSEQ multiplex PCR; TCRdb holds only in-frame clones, not every one. The sample includes roughly 220,000 clones, over 90% of them seen just once. Sequencing was done on a sample of blood. These receptors were taken from a middle-aged man in good health.

The chain links TRBV19 to TRBJ1-2; the match to TRBD1 covers 9 bases. The CDR3 spans 14 residues. Trimming removed 4 bases from V and 6 bases from J; junction bases left unmatched: 6. Germline-derived CDR1 and CDR2 are LNHDA and SQIVND (reference sequence). The CDR3 nucleotides read TGTGCCAGTAGTAAGGACAGGGGTGAAAATGGCTACACCTTC. It is translated as CASSKDRGENGYTF.

This clone was seen a single time. The J gene is TRBJ1-1, the V gene TRBV7-9; D ambiguous. This CDR3 region has 14 residues. V was shortened by 5 bases and J by 4 bases, with 14 bases between the two germline ends. The germline CDR1 and CDR2 sequences are SEHNR and FQNEAQ (reference sequence). The CDR3, as DNA: TGTGCCAGCAGCCAGACACACCGTGGCACTGAAGCTTTCTTT. Its protein product is CASSQTHRGTEAFF.

The rearrangement links TRBV5-1 to TRBJ2-7, with 9 bases aligning to TRBD1. The CDR3 spans 13 residues. Germline CDR1 and CDR2: SGHRS and YFSETQ. The V gene end was trimmed by 5 bases and the J gene end by 4 bases; junction bases not matched to a gene: 4. CDR3: CASRRDREYEQYF. The CDR3 coding sequence is TGCGCCAGCAGAAGGGACAGGGAATACGAGCAGTACTTC.

The chain combines TRBV7-2 with TRBJ1-1, with 7 bases matching TRBD1. This CDR3 has 14 amino acids. V was clipped by 5 bases and J by 0 bases; unmatched bases: 3. Germline V CDR1 and CDR2: SGHTA, FQGNSA. The CDR3 sequence is CASSVQGMNTEAFF. The CDR3 coding sequence is TGTGCCAGCAGCGTACAGGGGATGAACACTGAAGCTTTCTTT.

This chain uses TRBV5-1 with TRBJ2-3; 10 bases line up with TRBD1. The CDR3 contains 15 residues. J was trimmed by 2 bases and V by 4 bases; bases with no gene match: 4. CDR1 and CDR2 (germline): SGHRS, YFSETQ. CDR3 sequence (DNA): TGCGCCAGCAGCCCCGGGACAGGGGTCACAGATACGCAGTATTTT. Encoded protein: CASSPGTGVTDTQYF.

The chain joins TRBV5-4 to TRBJ2-2, with D maybe TRBD1 (6 bases). The length of the CDR3 is 14 residues. Germline V gene sequence: CDR1 SGHNT, CDR2 YYREEE (reference sequence). V was trimmed by 4 bases and J by 6 bases, leaving 13 bases between them. For the CDR3, the DNA is TGTGCCAGCAGCCTACAGGGCCCCCCCGGGGAGCTGTTTTTT. Amino acids: CASSLQGPPGELFF. Using reference TRBV5-4 and TRBJ2-2 for the parts outside the CDR3, the full variable domain is ETGVTQSPTHLIKTRGQQVTLRCSSQSGHNTVSWYQQALGQGPQFIFQYYREEENGRGNFPPRFSGLQFPNYSSELNVNALELDDSALYLCASSLQGPPGELFFGEGSRLTVL.

The chain uses TRBV19 and TRBJ1-2; D call uncertain. This CDR3 spans 13 amino acids. V was cut by 5 bases and J by 0 bases, with 7 bases left in between. In germline, CDR1 is LNHDA, CDR2 SQIVND (reference sequence). The CDR3 here is CASSPRANYGYTF. CDR3 nucleotide sequence: TGTGCCAGTAGTCCACGTGCTAACTATGGCTACACCTTC.

The chain recombines TRBV6-5 with TRBJ1-2; TRBD1 agrees at 9 bases. The CDR3 is 13 residues long. Germline loops: CDR1 MNHEY, CDR2 SVGAGI. V shed 6 bases, J shed 12 bases, and the junction held 11 bases outside the gene matches. DNA for the CDR3: TGTGCCAGCAGCATGGACAGGGGCCACTTTAACACCTTC. The encoded protein is CASSMDRGHFNTF.

This clone was counted between two and nine times. Other DNA sequences of this sample code for an identical CDR3. V and J are TRBV19 and TRBJ1-1; possibly TRBD1 for D (5 bases). CDR3 length: 13 amino acids. Germline-derived CDR1 and CDR2 are LNHDA and SQIVND (reference sequence). V dropped 1 base and J dropped 4 bases, with 7 bases sitting between them. For the CDR3, the DNA is TGTGCCAGTAGTATAGGTGGGGGCACTGAAGCTTTCTTT. It specifies CASSIGGGTEAFF.

This sequence joins TRBV5-4 and TRBJ1-2; TRBD1 might be the D (6 bases). CDR1 and CDR2 (germline): SGHNT, YYREEE (reference sequence). CDR3 length: 15 amino acids. Between the trimmed V and J ends, which lost 4 bases and 6 bases, there was a span of 19 bases. The CDR3 nucleotides read TGTGCCAGCAGCACGGGGTCAGGGGTCGAAGATGGCTACACCTTC. Protein sequence: CASSTGSGVEDGYTF. Complete variable domain (other parts from reference TRBV5-4 and TRBJ1-2): ETGVTQSPTHLIKTRGQQVTLRCSSQSGHNTVSWYQQALGQGPQFIFQYYREEENGRGNFPPRFSGLQFPNYSSELNVNALELDDSALYLCASSTGSGVEDGYTFGSGTRLTVV.

The rearrangement uses TRBV28 and TRBJ1-2; maybe TRBD1 (5 bases). Germline loops: CDR1 MDHEN, CDR2 SYDVKM. The length of the CDR3 is 14 residues. V lost 5 bases, J lost 4 bases, and 14 bases lay in between. For the CDR3, the DNA is TGTGCCAGCAGTCCTTCCAGGGTCCTCTATGGCTACACCTTC. Protein product: CASSPSRVLYGYTF.

This clone has only one observation. This chain joins TRBV11-2 and TRBJ1-4; 8 bases fit TRBD1. The CDR3 has 17 amino acids. The ends lost 5 bases at V and 6 bases at J; junction bases unmatched: 14. CDR1 is SGHAT, CDR2 FQNNGV, per germline. The CDR3 DNA reads TGTGCCAGCAGCATCCCCAGGGGGCGGAGGGTCGATGAAAAACTGTTTTTT. Protein sequence: CASSIPRGRRVDEKLFF.

V is TRBV6-2 or TRBV6-3 and J is TRBJ1-2; 7 bases fit TRBD1. The V gene's germline CDR1 is MNHEY and CDR2 SVGEGT. This CDR3 region has 12 residues. V dropped 4 bases and J dropped 8; count of bases not matched to a gene: 4. The CDR3 coding sequence is TGTGCCAGCAGTTCCGACAGGGCCGGCTACACCTTC. This encodes CASSSDRAGYTF.

This rearrangement joins TRBV4-2 to TRBJ2-6; D is undetermined. V dropped 1 base and J dropped 0 bases, with 4 bases sitting between them. Germline loops: CDR1 LGHNA, CDR2 YNFKEQ. CDR3 length: 15 amino acids. The CDR3 nucleotides read TGTGCCAGCAGCCAAGCGAACTCTGGGGCCAACGTCCTGACTTTC. It encodes CASSQANSGANVLTF.

The genes are TRBV5-1 and TRBJ2-2; D possibly corresponds to TRBD1 (5 bases). The CDR3 covers 15 residues. With 0 bases removed from V and 5 bases from J, the gap between germline ends came to 11 bases. From germline, CDR1 is SGHRS and CDR2 YFSETQ. This CDR3 reads CASSLGRGVTGELFF. The CDR3 nucleotides are TGCGCCAGCAGCTTGGGAAGGGGCGTTACCGGGGAGCTGTTTTTT.

This chain joins TRBV5-1 and TRBJ1-3, with D unresolved. The CDR3 runs 14 residues. Per the germline V gene, CDR1 is SGHRS and CDR2 is YFSETQ. V shed 1 base and J shed 2 bases, with 7 bases lying between them. Here the CDR3 DNA reads TGCGCCAGCAGCTTGATATTCCCTGGAAACACCATATATTTT. This translates into CASSLIFPGNTIYF.

The V and J genes are TRBV4-2 and TRBJ1-1, with D hard to call. This CDR3 is 16 amino acids long. CDR1 LGHNA and CDR2 YNFKEQ come from the germline V gene. V was cut by 0 bases and J by 0 bases, with 11 bases left in between. The CDR3 protein is CASSQDSKRLNTEAFF. The CDR3, as DNA: TGTGCCAGCAGCCAAGATTCTAAGCGCCTGAACACTGAAGCTTTCTTT.

The chain joins TRBV7-9 to TRBJ1-5, with 8 bases matching TRBD1. Looked up from germline, CDR1 is SEHNR and CDR2 is FQNEAQ (reference sequence). J was trimmed by 7 bases and V by 1 base; bases with no gene match: 3. The CDR3 is 14 residues long. CDR3: CASSLGTGKQPQHF. For the CDR3, the DNA is TGTGCCAGCAGCTTAGGGACAGGGAAACAGCCCCAGCATTTT.